One sample yielded the 20 T cell receptor beta chains listed below, sequenced in a study of blood T cell repertoires in COVID-19. TCRdb keeps only in-frame clones here, not all; method: immunoSEQ multiplex PCR. Of more than 95,000 clones detected, 74% appear once; the ten largest clones hold 6%. Sequenced input: peripheral blood. The receptors derive from an elderly man with COVID-19, enrolled during active disease.

DNA of the CDR3: TGTGCCACCAGCAGAGATCTGGGGAGACCTCAGCCTGAGCAGTTCTTC. This codes for CATSRDLGRPQPEQFF. The chain couples TRBV15 to TRBJ2-1; maybe TRBD2 (5 bases). The CDR3 contains 16 residues. Germline V gene data show CDR1 as LNHNV and CDR2 as YYDKDF (reference sequence). Trimming stripped 0 bases from V and 9 bases from J, with 18 bases between.

This clone was seen repeatedly, ten times or more. V gene TRBV7-3 combines with J gene TRBJ1-6; 7 bases are shared with TRBD1. With 2 bases clipped from V and 5 bases from J, the junction kept 0 bases outside the gene matches. CDR1 SGHTA and CDR2 FQGTGA come from the germline V gene. The CDR3 is 14 residues long. The chain's CDR3 is CASSLGTDNSPLHF. In nucleotides, the CDR3 is TGTGCCAGCAGCTTAGGGACAGATAATTCACCCCTCCACTTT.

This clone turned up a few times. V is TRBV18 and J is TRBJ1-2; D unclear. V was clipped by 6 bases and J by 5 bases, with 13 bases between them. The CDR3 length is 13 residues. Germline V gene sequence: CDR1 KGHSH, CDR2 LQKENI. The CDR3, as DNA: TGTGCCAGCTCGGCGCAGGATTTGTATGGCTACACCTTC. Translated: CASSAQDLYGYTF.

The gene calls are TRBV7-2 and TRBJ1-4, with TRBD1 matching 9 bases. The CDR3 extends over 15 amino acids. Germline assignment: CDR1 SGHTA and CDR2 FQGNSA. The V segment lost 3 bases and the J segment 6 bases; nucleotides outside the gene matches: 5. CDR3 protein: CASSLDRGGHEKLFF. The CDR3 bases are TGTGCCAGCAGCTTGGACAGGGGTGGTCATGAAAAACTGTTTTTT.

Here the CDR3 DNA reads TGTGCCAGTAGTATAGACCTCGGGACAGCCCCTAATTCACCCCTCCACTTT. It yields the protein CASSIDLGTAPNSPLHF. The chain joins TRBV19 to TRBJ1-6; 7 positions match TRBD1. This CDR3 is built from 17 residues. CDR1 is LNHDA and CDR2 is SQIVND in the germline V gene (reference sequence). Trimming cost V 0 bases and J 6 bases; bases outside gene matches: 8. The full variable domain, with the rest looked up from reference TRBV19 and TRBJ1-6, is DGGITQSPKYLFRKEGQNVTLSCEQNLNHDAMYWYRQDPGQGLRLIYYSQIVNDFQKGDIAEGYSVSREKKESFPLTVTSAQKNPTAFYLCASSIDLGTAPNSPLHFGNGTRLTVT.

The chain recombines TRBV18 with TRBJ1-5, with 7 bases that match TRBD1. V lost 6 bases, J lost 5 bases, and 7 bases stayed unmatched. This CDR3 has 14 residues. CDR1 is KGHSH, CDR2 LQKENI, per germline. The CDR3 nucleotides read TGTGCCAGCTCGTGGACAGGCGGGGATCAGCCCCAGCATTTT. Translation gives CASSWTGGDQPQHF.

This rearrangement joins TRBV28 to TRBJ1-2; TRBD1 matches 9 bases. Trimming removed 5 bases from V and 5 bases from J; junction bases left unmatched: 12. The CDR3 totals 16 residues. Germline assignment: CDR1 MDHEN and CDR2 SYDVKM. This chain's CDR3 is CASSPGTGPLLYGYTF. In DNA, the CDR3 is TGTGCCAGCAGTCCCGGGACAGGGCCTTTGCTATATGGCTACACCTTC.

The rearrangement joins TRBV7-3 to TRBJ1-2; TRBD1 agrees at 7 bases. J was trimmed by 5 bases and V by 5 bases; bases with no gene match: 11. This CDR3 region has 15 residues. The germline V gene has CDR1 SGHTA and CDR2 FQGTGA. The CDR3 DNA reads as TGTGCCAGCAGCCCCGACGGGACAGCTTCATATGGCTACACCTTC. Protein: CASSPDGTASYGYTF.

The chain couples TRBV28 to TRBJ1-4; D remains unclear. V lost 2 bases, J lost 7 bases, and 11 bases lay in between. Germline loops: CDR1 MDHEN, CDR2 SYDVKM. This CDR3 is built from 14 residues. The CDR3 DNA is TGTGCCAGCAGTTTAGGGTACACGGGTGAAAAACTGTTTTTT. This codes for CASSLGYTGEKLFF.

This clone was detected a few times. The rearrangement joins TRBV28 to TRBJ1-2, with a weak D call TRBD1 (5 bases). The V end was cut by 7 bases, the J end by 2 bases, with 11 bases between. This CDR3 has 13 amino acids. Germline loops: CDR1 MDHEN, CDR2 SYDVKM. CDR3 nucleotide sequence: TGTGCCAGCACCTCGGGGGGGAACTATGGCTACACCTTC. This sequence encodes CASTSGGNYGYTF.

The gene calls are TRBV7-9 and TRBJ1-6; 7 bases align to TRBD1. Looked up from germline, CDR1 is SEHNR and CDR2 is FQNEAQ (reference sequence). J lost 0 bases, V lost 5 bases, and 13 bases had no gene match. CDR3 length: 19 residues. The CDR3 sequence is CASSLPGDSMSSYNSPLHF. CDR3 DNA sequence: TGTGCCAGCAGCCTTCCGGGGGACAGCATGAGCTCCTATAATTCACCCCTCCACTTT.

This chain joins TRBV28 and TRBJ1-1; D is unresolved. The V and J ends lost 4 bases and 7 bases respectively, with 10 bases between them. Germline CDR1 MDHEN, CDR2 SYDVKM. This CDR3 is built from 12 residues. The CDR3 loop reads CASSSQQNEAFF. Written as DNA, the CDR3 is TGTGCCAGCAGTTCCCAACAGAATGAAGCTTTCTTT.

The chain joins TRBV5-6 to TRBJ2-7; TRBD2 matches 8 bases. With V trimmed by 0 bases and J by 7 bases, 9 bases remained unmatched. The CDR3 totals 15 residues. Germline-derived CDR1 and CDR2 are SGHDT and YYEEEE. The CDR3 nucleotides read TGTGCCAGCAGCTTGGGTACGGGAGGGCCGCGGGAGCAGTACTTC. Translating it yields CASSLGTGGPREQYF.

This clone came up a few times. The rearrangement joins TRBV7-3 to TRBJ1-2, with no clear D. Trimming left V 5 bases short and J 1 base short, with 14 bases between. The germline gives CDR1 SGHTA, CDR2 FQGTGA. The CDR3 has 15 amino acids. The DNA of the CDR3 is TGTGCCAGCAGCCCCACAGCTTCCCTTAACTATGGCTACACCTTC. Its translation: CASSPTASLNYGYTF.

V usage is TRBV7-2 and J usage is TRBJ2-2; 14 bases are shared with TRBD2. Per germline, CDR1 SGHTA and CDR2 FQGNSA. The CDR3 covers 17 residues. V trimming: 6 bases; J trimming: 0 bases; junction bases outside the gene matches: 3. The CDR3 bases are TGTGCCAGCAGGGGGACTAGCGGGAGCTCGAACACCGGGGAGCTGTTTTTT. Protein product: CASRGTSGSSNTGELFF.

The chain uses TRBV4-1 and TRBJ2-3, with TRBD2 matching over 13 bases. Germline V gene data show CDR1 as MGHRA and CDR2 as YSYEKL. With V trimmed by 4 bases and J by 6 bases, 4 bases remained unmatched. The CDR3 covers 15 residues. CDR3 amino acids: CASSPTSGRGDTQYF. CDR3 coding DNA: TGCGCCAGCAGCCCAACTAGCGGGAGGGGTGATACGCAGTATTTT.

The chain carries TRBV7-2 and TRBJ2-3; D is uncertain. CDR1 is SGHTA, CDR2 FQGNSA, per germline. V gave up 4 bases and J gave up 2 bases, with 10 bases separating them. The CDR3 runs 14 residues. CDR3 loop: CASSSSWATDTQYF. The CDR3 nucleotides read TGTGCCAGCAGCTCATCCTGGGCCACAGATACGCAGTATTTT.

The chain couples TRBV2 to TRBJ2-1; D is unclear. The CDR3 runs to 14 residues. Germline V gene lookup returns CDR1 SNHLY and CDR2 FYNNEI. The V end lost 1 base, the J end lost 3 bases, and 7 bases lay between the germline ends. As DNA, the CDR3 is TGTGCCAGCAGTGAAGAACGGAGCTACAATGAGCAGTTCTTC. The encoded protein is CASSEERSYNEQFF.

This clone was detected many times. The chain carries TRBV6-4 and TRBJ2-1; perhaps TRBD1 as D (6 bases). This CDR3 is 13 amino acids long. Germline V lookup: CDR1 MRHNA, CDR2 SNTAGT. V was trimmed by 4 bases and J by 2 bases, leaving 6 bases between them. The CDR3 nucleotides are TGTGCCAGCAGTGGGACAGCCTACAATGAGCAGTTCTTC. The encoded protein is CASSGTAYNEQFF.

The gene calls are TRBV29-1 and TRBJ1-1; D gene ambiguous. The length of the CDR3 is 14 residues. Trimming stripped 3 bases from V and 5 bases from J, with 16 bases between. CDR1 and CDR2 (germline): SQVTM, ANQGSEA. DNA of the CDR3: TGCAGCGTTGACCCCCATAGTGGGAGGACTGAAGCTTTCTTT. Translated, it gives CSVDPHSGRTEAFF.